These 31 T cell receptor beta chains came from one sample sequenced in a study of T-cell reconstitution after alpha-beta-depleted transplantation in children. Construction of the TCRbeta library involved unique molecular identifiers. TCRdb itself ran the PCR reads through MiXCR, one entry per CDR3 protein. This table holds some 350,000 distinct CDR3 sequences, approximately 10% found once. The sample consisted of PBMCs from the stem cell graft donor, taken from the stem cell graft. These receptor sequences come from a human donor who donated a stem cell graft to a child with acute lymphoblastic leukemia.

This clonotype turned up a few times. V usage is TRBV28 and J usage is TRBJ1-1, with D perhaps TRBD1 (5 bases). This CDR3 has 16 amino acids. Germline V lookup: CDR1 MDHEN, CDR2 SYDVKM. The V end was cut by 2 bases, the J end by 2 bases, with 15 bases between. CDR3 bases: TGTGCCAGCAGTTTAGGGACGTCACCGACCAACACTGAAGCTTTCTTT. Its protein product is CASSLGTSPTNTEAFF.

This clonotype was observed a handful of times. The chain employs TRBV9 and TRBJ2-7; 10 bases fit TRBD1. V was clipped by 3 bases and J by 3 bases; unmatched bases: 6. This CDR3 region has 15 residues. Germline V gives CDR1 SGDLS, CDR2 YYNGEE. In DNA, the CDR3 is TGTGCCAGCAGCGCATCCGGGACAGGGGTCTACGAGCAGTACTTC. Protein sequence: CASSASGTGVYEQYF.

This clonotype occurred many times. The chain combines TRBV7-2 with TRBJ2-7, with 8 bases aligning to TRBD1. The CDR3 is 14 residues long. Per germline, CDR1 SGHTA and CDR2 FQGNSA. The junction had 2 bases not matched to a gene; V was cut back by 0 bases and J by 4 bases. For the CDR3, the DNA is TGTGCCAGCAGCTTAGCGGGGACAGGATACGAGCAGTACTTC. This encodes CASSLAGTGYEQYF.

The rearrangement uses TRBV7-8 and TRBJ2-7; 10 bases are shared with TRBD2. The CDR3 is made up of 17 amino acids. In germline, CDR1 is SGHVS, CDR2 FQNEAQ. J lost 4 bases, V lost 1 base, and 10 bases had no gene match. For the CDR3, the DNA is TGTGCCAGCAGCTTAGGCAGGGGGCCTAGCGGGAGATACGAGCAGTACTTC. Its protein is CASSLGRGPSGRYEQYF.

This sequence joins TRBV29-1 and TRBJ1-5, with D perhaps TRBD1 (6 bases). Germline lookup yields CDR1 SQVTM and CDR2 ANQGSEA. V shed 0 bases and J shed 2 bases, with 26 bases lying between them. The CDR3 is 20 amino acids. The CDR3 loop reads CSVEEWLRDTHTGGNQPQHF. CDR3 DNA: TGCAGCGTTGAAGAATGGCTCCGGGACACTCACACTGGGGGCAATCAGCCCCAGCATTTT. Based on the CDR3 plus reference TRBV29-1 and TRBJ1-5, the full variable domain is SAVISQKPSRDICQRGTSLTIQCQVDSQVTMMFWYRQQPGQSLTLIATANQGSEATYESGFVIDKFPISRPNLTFSTLTVSNMSPEDSSIYLCSVEEWLRDTHTGGNQPQHFGDGTRLSIL.

V is TRBV20-1 and J is TRBJ1-1; possible D gene TRBD1, 6 bases. The germline gives CDR1 DFQATT, CDR2 SNEGSKA (reference sequence). There are 14 residues in the CDR3. Between the trimmed V and J ends, which lost 4 bases and 4 bases, there was a span of 16 bases. Written as DNA, the CDR3 is TGCAGTGCTACGGGGGCGCAGGTTAGCACTGAAGCTTTCTTT. The encoded protein is CSATGAQVSTEAFF.

This clonotype was seen at least ten times. The chain joins TRBV20-1 to TRBJ1-3; TRBD1 agrees at 8 bases. V was pared by 1 base and J by 0 bases, with 5 bases of the junction left unmatched. This CDR3 is built from 16 residues. CDR1 is DFQATT, CDR2 SNEGSKA, per germline (reference sequence). In DNA, the CDR3 is TGCAGTGCTAGAGGCGGGACAGGCGACTCTGGAAACACCATATATTTT. It encodes CSARGGTGDSGNTIYF.

The gene calls are TRBV6-5 and TRBJ1-1; the D is unclear. This CDR3 has 13 residues. Germline V CDR1 and CDR2: MNHEY, SVGAGI. Deletions cut 2 bases from V and 1 base from J, with 5 bases between. CDR3 DNA: TGTGCCAGCAGTTACACCACGAACACTGAAGCTTTCTTT. Amino acid sequence: CASSYTTNTEAFF.

The rearrangement uses TRBV7-8 and TRBJ2-7, with unresolved D. V lost 5 bases, J lost 5 bases, and 16 bases lay in between. Per the germline V gene, CDR1 is SGHVS and CDR2 is FQNEAQ. The CDR3 consists of 14 residues. The CDR3 protein is CASSLIQFLHEQYF. CDR3 sequence (DNA): TGTGCCAGCAGCCTAATACAATTTTTACACGAGCAGTACTTC.

This clonotype was seen a handful of times. The chain links TRBV4-3 to TRBJ2-3; TRBD1 agrees at 7 bases. Germline CDR1 reads LGHNA; CDR2 reads YSLEER. Germline trimming cut 4 bases from V and 0 bases from J; bases unmatched to any gene: 10. This CDR3 comprises 17 residues. CDR3: CASSPTSDRKSTDTQYF. In DNA form, the CDR3 reads TGCGCCAGCAGCCCGACCTCGGACAGGAAAAGCACAGATACGCAGTATTTT.

This clonotype was counted a few times. The chain combines TRBV7-9 with TRBJ2-3; 8 nucleotides match TRBD2. V dropped 5 bases and J dropped 5; count of bases not matched to a gene: 15. The CDR3 covers 17 residues. Germline lookup yields CDR1 SEHNR and CDR2 FQNEAQ (reference sequence). CDR3 sequence (DNA): TGTGCCAGCAGCGCGACACGGGGGGGGCCAGGTATAGATACGCAGTATTTT. Encoded protein: CASSATRGGPGIDTQYF.

This clonotype was picked up a small number of times. The CDR3, as DNA: TGTGCCAGCAGCTTCAGCGAGCTTAAAGAGACCCAGTACTTC. This codes for CASSFSELKETQYF. This chain joins TRBV7-9 and TRBJ2-5, with no clear D. The V end was cut by 3 bases, the J end by 3 bases, with 11 bases between. Germline CDR1 is SEHNR and CDR2 is FQNEAQ (reference sequence). The CDR3 runs 14 residues.

This clonotype was seen many times. V gene TRBV6-2 or TRBV6-3 combines with J gene TRBJ2-7; no clear D. Per germline, CDR1 MNHEY and CDR2 SVGEGT. Trimming stripped 7 bases from V and 6 bases from J, with 13 bases between. The CDR3 is 12 amino acids. CDR3 DNA sequence: TGTGCCAGCACCAACTTGGTCGGCGAGCAGTACTTC. It yields the protein CASTNLVGEQYF.

The table lists this clonotype with many counts. The genes are TRBV5-1 and TRBJ2-6; no clear D gene. V was clipped by 4 bases and J by 4 bases, with 12 bases between them. The CDR3 sequence is 15 residues long. Germline CDR1 and CDR2: SGHRS and YFSETQ. DNA for the CDR3: TGCGCCAGCAGCCAGAATATCCTCGGGGCCAACGTCCTGACTTTC. This gives the protein CASSQNILGANVLTF. The full variable domain, its missing parts supplied by reference TRBV5-1 and TRBJ2-6, is KAGVTQTPRYLIKTRGQQVTLSCSPISGHRSVSWYQQTPGQGLQFLFEYFSETQRNKGNFPGRFSGRQFSNSRSEMNVSTLELGDSALYLCASSQNILGANVLTFGAGSRLTVL.

The rearrangement joins TRBV12-3 or TRBV12-4 to TRBJ2-3, with TRBD2 identical over 16 bases. Trimming took 6 bases from V and 0 from J; bases not matched to a gene: 9. The CDR3 runs to 19 residues. In nucleotides, the CDR3 is TGTGCCAGCAGCCAAAGGGGACTAGCGGGAGGGCATAGCACAGATACGCAGTATTTT. Protein sequence: CASSQRGLAGGHSTDTQYF.

This clonotype has a count of ten or more. The chain couples TRBV29-1 to TRBJ2-2; TRBD1 aligns across 8 bases. Losses at the gene ends were 5 bases for V and 3 bases for J; bases not matched to a gene: 8. There are 15 residues in the CDR3. The germline CDR1 and CDR2 sequences are SQVTM and ANQGSEA. CDR3 DNA sequence: TGCAGCGTTAACTCCAGGGGGCGCGACACCGGGGAGCTGTTTTTT. Translated: CSVNSRGRDTGELFF.

This clonotype was detected ten times or more. The chain uses TRBV6-2 or TRBV6-3 and TRBJ2-7; D call uncertain. CDR3 length equals 12 residues. CDR1 is MNHEY, CDR2 SVGEGT, per germline. Deletions cut 4 bases from V and 4 bases from J, with 8 bases between. Here the CDR3 reads CASSSDGYEQYF. DNA of the CDR3: TGTGCCAGCAGTTCGGATGGATACGAGCAGTACTTC.

This clonotype was detected only a few times. The chain couples TRBV5-1 to TRBJ2-5, with D perhaps given as TRBD1 or TRBD2 (5 bases each). Deletions cut 4 bases from V and 4 bases from J, with 11 bases between. CDR3 length: 13 amino acids. Germline V gene lookup returns CDR1 SGHRS and CDR2 YFSETQ. This CDR3 reads CASSRDPRETQYF. The CDR3 DNA sequence: TGCGCCAGCAGCCGGGACCCGCGAGAGACCCAGTACTTC.

The chain joins TRBV20-1 to TRBJ2-1, with 7 bases fitting TRBD2. After removal of 0 bases from V and 10 bases from J, the junction contained 6 bases not matched to a gene. Germline values: CDR1 DFQATT, CDR2 SNEGSKA (reference sequence). This CDR3 is 13 amino acids long. In DNA, the CDR3 is TGCAGTGCTAGAGAATTTGGGGGAGGGGAGCAGTTCTTC. Translated: CSAREFGGGEQFF.

This clonotype was detected only a few times. The chain combines TRBV12-3 or TRBV12-4 with TRBJ2-7; D gene unclear. CDR3 length equals 14 residues. The V gene lost 5 bases and the J gene lost 5 bases, with 16 bases spanning the gap. The CDR3 coding sequence is TGTGCCAGCAGTCCCCACGAGTTTAGCCACGAGCAGTACTTC. Residues: CASSPHEFSHEQYF.

In its sample, this clonotype was seen a few times. V usage is TRBV19 and J usage is TRBJ2-2; D is uncertain. Germline V gives CDR1 LNHDA, CDR2 SQIVND (reference sequence). Trimming left V 3 bases short and J 6 bases short, with 11 bases between. There are 14 residues in the CDR3. CDR3 protein: CASSITRGAGELFF. The CDR3 bases are TGTGCCAGTAGTATCACTCGAGGTGCCGGGGAGCTGTTTTTT.

This clonotype was observed at least ten times. V usage is TRBV29-1 and J usage is TRBJ2-1, with D hard to call. The V end lost 6 bases, the J end lost 0 bases, and 12 bases lay between the germline ends. Germline values: CDR1 SQVTM, CDR2 ANQGSEA. CDR3 length: 14 residues. The CDR3 sequence: CSVEALRSYNEQFF. Here the CDR3 DNA reads TGCAGCGTAGAGGCCTTACGCTCCTACAATGAGCAGTTCTTC.

Concerning this clonotype itself: One end of the junction does not line up with germline, which may come from a read error. This chain joins TRBV20-1 and TRBJ2-2, with a weak D call TRBD2 (6 bases). Per germline, CDR1 DFQATT and CDR2 SNEGSKA (reference sequence). The CDR3 length is 16 residues. This chain's CDR3 is CCARRPGDLNTGELFF. The CDR3 DNA reads TGCTGTGCTAGACGCCCGGGAGACTTGAACACCGGGGAGCTGTTTTTT.

This clonotype was counted a few times. The V call is TRBV28, the J call TRBJ2-7; D gene uncertain. Germline V gene sequence: CDR1 MDHEN, CDR2 SYDVKM. This CDR3 is 13 amino acids long. V was pared by 5 bases and J by 7 bases, with 15 bases between. This chain's CDR3 is CASSSWAGVEQYF. In nucleotides, the CDR3 is TGTGCCAGCAGTAGTTGGGCTGGGGTGGAGCAGTACTTC.

This clonotype was found a few times. The V and J genes are TRBV12-3 or TRBV12-4 and TRBJ2-7; D is perhaps TRBD1 or TRBD2 (6 bases each). V shed 3 bases and J shed 5 bases, with 17 bases lying between them. CDR3 size: 15 residues. The chain's CDR3 is CASSFRGTQPHEQYF. The CDR3 DNA is TGTGCCAGCAGTTTTCGGGGGACACAACCCCACGAGCAGTACTTC.

This clonotype was recorded at least ten times. This chain joins TRBV12-3 or TRBV12-4 and TRBJ2-7, with TRBD2 matching 10 bases. The V segment lost 3 bases and the J segment 7 bases; nucleotides outside the gene matches: 6. This CDR3 has 14 residues. CDR3 in DNA: TGTGCCAGCAGTTTGTCTAGCGGGAGTCGAGAGCAGTACTTC. It translates to CASSLSSGSREQYF.

This clonotype was picked up many times. The chain couples TRBV14 to TRBJ2-1; 7 nucleotides line up with TRBD1. V was clipped by 1 base and J by 2 bases; unmatched bases: 2. The CDR3 has 15 residues. Germline V gene data show CDR1 as SGHDN and CDR2 as FVKESK. CDR3 loop: CASSQGQGAYNEQFF. The CDR3 DNA reads as TGTGCCAGCAGCCAAGGCCAGGGGGCCTACAATGAGCAGTTCTTC. Full variable domain (rest looked up from reference TRBV14 and TRBJ2-1): EAGVTQFPSHSVIEKGQTVTLRCDPISGHDNLYWYRRVMGKEIKFLLHFVKESKQDESGMPNNRFLAERTGGTYSTLKVQPAELEDSGVYFCASSQGQGAYNEQFFGPGTRLTVL.

The chain recombines TRBV27 with TRBJ2-7, with TRBD2 matching over 11 bases. V lost 7 bases and J lost 0; bases outside the gene matches: 2. CDR1 is MNHEY and CDR2 is SMNVEV in the germline V gene (reference sequence). This CDR3 region has 14 residues. CDR3 sequence: CASKGLADSYEQYF. CDR3 nucleotide sequence: TGTGCCAGCAAGGGACTAGCGGACTCCTACGAGCAGTACTTC.

The chain links TRBV3-1 to TRBJ2-7, with unresolved D. Germline V gene lookup returns CDR1 LGHDT and CDR2 YNNKEL (reference sequence). The CDR3 runs to 14 residues. V was cut by 0 bases and J by 3 bases, with 9 bases left in between. The CDR3: CASSQDNTGYEQYF. The CDR3 DNA is TGTGCCAGCAGCCAAGATAATACGGGCTACGAGCAGTACTTC.

This clonotype showed up many times. The chain is built from TRBV5-1 and TRBJ2-1; 7 nucleotides match TRBD2. Germline trimming cut 0 bases from V and 10 bases from J; bases unmatched to any gene: 1. There are 12 residues in the CDR3. Germline V gene lookup returns CDR1 SGHRS and CDR2 YFSETQ. CDR3 sequence reads: CASSLELAEQFF. Written as DNA, the CDR3 is TGCGCCAGCAGCTTGGAACTAGCGGAGCAGTTCTTC.

This clonotype has more than one count but fewer than ten. The chain uses TRBV20-1 and TRBJ2-2; TRBD1 might be the D (5 bases). V gave up 0 bases and J gave up 0 bases, with 14 bases separating them. Germline-derived CDR1 and CDR2 are DFQATT and SNEGSKA (reference sequence). This CDR3 spans 17 amino acids. CDR3 nucleotide sequence: TGCAGTGCTAGAGATACAGGCAGCCTCTCGAACACCGGGGAGCTGTTTTTT. Its translation: CSARDTGSLSNTGELFF.